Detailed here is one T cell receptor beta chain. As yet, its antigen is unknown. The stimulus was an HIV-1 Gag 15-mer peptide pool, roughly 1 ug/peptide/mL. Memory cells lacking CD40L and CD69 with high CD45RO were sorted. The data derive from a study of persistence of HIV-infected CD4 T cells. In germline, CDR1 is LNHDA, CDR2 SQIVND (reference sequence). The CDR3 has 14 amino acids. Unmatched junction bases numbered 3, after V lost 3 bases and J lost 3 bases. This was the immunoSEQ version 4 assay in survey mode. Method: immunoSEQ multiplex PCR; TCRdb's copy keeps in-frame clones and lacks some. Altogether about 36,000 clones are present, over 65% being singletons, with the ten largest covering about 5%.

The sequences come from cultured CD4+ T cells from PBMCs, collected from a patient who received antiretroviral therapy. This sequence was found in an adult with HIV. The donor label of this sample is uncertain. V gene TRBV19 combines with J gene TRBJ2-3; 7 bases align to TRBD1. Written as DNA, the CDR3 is TGTGCCAGTAGTATGGGCAGGGGGACAGATACGCAGTATTTT. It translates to CASSMGRGTDTQYF.